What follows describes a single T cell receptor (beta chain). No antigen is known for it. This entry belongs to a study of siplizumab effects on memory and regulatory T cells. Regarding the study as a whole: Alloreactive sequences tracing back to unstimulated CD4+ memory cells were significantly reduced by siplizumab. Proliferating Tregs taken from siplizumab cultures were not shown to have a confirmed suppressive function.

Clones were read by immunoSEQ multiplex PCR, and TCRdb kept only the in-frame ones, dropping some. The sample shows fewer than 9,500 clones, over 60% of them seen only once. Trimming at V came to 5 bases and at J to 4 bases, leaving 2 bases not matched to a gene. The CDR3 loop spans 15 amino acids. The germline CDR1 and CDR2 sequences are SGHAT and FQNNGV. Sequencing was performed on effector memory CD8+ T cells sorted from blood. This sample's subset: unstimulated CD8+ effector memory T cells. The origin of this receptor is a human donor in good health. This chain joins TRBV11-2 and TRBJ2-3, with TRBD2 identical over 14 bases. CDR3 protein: CASSPGLAGADTQYF. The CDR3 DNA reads TGTGCCAGCAGCCCGGGACTAGCGGGAGCAGATACGCAGTATTTT.